The 18 T cell receptor beta chains reported below all come from one sample, sequenced in a study of monozygotic twins with inflammatory bowel disease. Reanalyzing the 5' RACE reads, TCRdb keeps one entry per CDR3 protein, without DNA. The data show about 300,000 distinct CDR3 sequences, and the top ten clones hold 5.6%. Sequencing input: blood. These receptors all come from a human donor with ulcerative colitis or Crohn's disease, or a healthy co-twin of an affected twin (not recorded which).

V is TRBV7-2 and J is TRBJ2-7. The CDR3 totals 13 residues. In germline, CDR1 is SGHTA, CDR2 FQGNSA. Here the CDR3 reads CASSGQGPYEQYF.

This chain connects TRBV28 to TRBJ1-5. The germline V gene has CDR1 MDHEN and CDR2 SYDVKM. There are 14 residues in the CDR3. The CDR3 reads CASSFVQVNQPQHF. The full variable domain, completed using reference TRBV28 and TRBJ1-5, is DVKVTQSSRYLVKRTGEKVFLECVQDMDHENMFWYRQDPGLGLRLIYFSYDVKMKEKGDIPEGYSVSREKKERFSLILESASTNQTSMYLCASSFVQVNQPQHFGDGTRLSIL.

The chain joins TRBV6-2 or TRBV6-3 to TRBJ1-5; without DNA, the TCRdb call of TRBD1 cannot be checked. The CDR3 is 14 amino acids. Germline V gives CDR1 MNHEY, CDR2 SVGEGT. This CDR3 is CASSYSWGGQPQHF.

CDR3 sequence: CASSYGPNEKLFF. The gene calls are TRBV7-7 and TRBJ1-4. The CDR3 totals 13 residues. Per germline, CDR1 SSHAT and CDR2 FNYEAQ (reference sequence).

This rearrangement joins TRBV12-3 or TRBV12-4 to TRBJ1-3; lacking DNA, the TRBD1 call made by TCRdb goes unchecked. The CDR3 has 15 amino acids. The CDR3 protein is CASRTTGVPGNTIYF.

The chain joins TRBV9 to TRBJ2-5; TCRdb returns TRBD1, unconfirmable since there is no DNA. This CDR3 comprises 18 residues. CDR1 SGDLS and CDR2 YYNGEE come from the germline V gene. The CDR3 protein is CASSRFGTGGGFQETQYF.

The rearrangement joins TRBV12-3 or TRBV12-4 to TRBJ1-5; there is no DNA to check the TCRdb D call of TRBD1. The CDR3 loop spans 17 amino acids. The CDR3 reads CASSFKATGGANQPQHF.

The V and J genes are TRBV5-1 and TRBJ2-7. CDR1 and CDR2 (germline): SGHRS, YFSETQ. CDR3 size: 15 residues. CDR3 in amino acids: CASSLGPSDSYEQYF.

The chain carries TRBV18 and TRBJ1-3; as DNA is missing, the TRBD1 call by TCRdb cannot be tested. The germline CDR1 and CDR2 sequences are KGHSH and LQKENI. The CDR3 is made up of 18 amino acids. CDR3 protein: CASSLARGATISGNTIYF.

The chain employs TRBV6-2 or TRBV6-3 and TRBJ1-5. This CDR3 has 14 amino acids. Germline CDR1 is MNHEY and CDR2 is SVGEGT. The CDR3 protein is CASSYSNLGQPQHF.

This chain uses TRBV9 with TRBJ1-6; TCRdb outputs TRBD1, but without DNA this stays unchecked. The CDR3 consists of 14 residues. Germline CDR1 and CDR2: SGDLS and YYNGEE. CDR3 region: CASSVGAGDSPLHF.

The chain joins TRBV3-1 to TRBJ2-7. Germline V gene lookup returns CDR1 LGHDT and CDR2 YNNKEL (reference sequence). This CDR3 is 14 amino acids long. CDR3 region: CASTQDSIPYEQYF.

This sequence joins TRBV7-2 and TRBJ2-2; the TRBD1 assignment by TCRdb is unverifiable without DNA. The CDR3 is made up of 14 amino acids. Germline values: CDR1 SGHTA, CDR2 FQGNSA. CDR3 region: CASSLDINTGELFF. The full variable domain, its missing parts supplied by reference TRBV7-2 and TRBJ2-2, is GAGVSQSPSNKVTEKGKDVELRCDPISGHTALYWYRQSLGQGLEFLIYFQGNSAPDKSGLPSDRFSAERTGGSVSTLTIQRTQQEDSAVYLCASSLDINTGELFFGEGSRLTVL.

J is TRBJ2-1 and V is TRBV5-1; TCRdb's D call, TRBD2, is unchecked because there is no DNA. The CDR3 has 15 residues. In germline, CDR1 is SGHRS, CDR2 YFSETQ. The CDR3 spells CASSDPSLAINEQFF. The full variable domain, completed using reference TRBV5-1 and TRBJ2-1, is KAGVTQTPRYLIKTRGQQVTLSCSPISGHRSVSWYQQTPGQGLQFLFEYFSETQRNKGNFPGRFSGRQFSNSRSEMNVSTLELGDSALYLCASSDPSLAINEQFFGPGTRLTVL.

This rearrangement joins TRBV29-1 to TRBJ1-1; the TCRdb D gene call, TRBD1, has no DNA to confirm it. Germline loops: CDR1 SQVTM, CDR2 ANQGSEA. There are 14 residues in the CDR3. CDR3 amino acids: CSVGLGGRNTEAFF.

The chain uses TRBV3-1 and TRBJ2-2; the TRBD2 assignment by TCRdb is unverifiable without DNA. Germline values: CDR1 LGHDT, CDR2 YNNKEL (reference sequence). The CDR3 covers 16 residues. CDR3: CASSPVGTRNTGELFF.

The chain carries TRBV7-9 and TRBJ2-5; TCRdb picks TRBD1, but there is no DNA to check that call. The germline gives CDR1 SEHNR, CDR2 FQNEAQ (reference sequence). There are 17 residues in the CDR3. The CDR3 spells CASSPRNHAGGQETQYF.

The chain carries TRBV13 and TRBJ1-6; TCRdb picks TRBD1, but there is no DNA to check that call. The length of the CDR3 is 14 residues. Per the germline V gene, CDR1 is PRHDT and CDR2 is FYEKMQ (reference sequence). The CDR3: CASSTRQAGSPLHF.